This record concerns one T cell receptor (beta chain) sequence. The V and J ends lost 4 bases and 5 bases, in that order; junction bases with no gene match: 14. CDR3 size: 18 residues. Germline-derived CDR1 and CDR2 are SEHNR and FQNEAQ (reference sequence). The data belong to a study of blood T cell repertoires in COVID-19. Assay used: immunoSEQ multiplex PCR; TCRdb lists only in-frame clones, some missing. The table includes roughly 41,000 clones, over 70% detected once. This TCR was sampled from a human donor in a cohort sampled during active COVID-19. This sequence joins TRBV7-9 and TRBJ2-1, with 10 bases identical to TRBD1. Material for sequencing was peripheral blood. Here the CDR3 reads CASSSRLLDRGRDNEQFF. The CDR3 bases are TGTGCCAGCAGCTCACGACTATTAGACAGGGGGCGCGACAATGAGCAGTTCTTC.